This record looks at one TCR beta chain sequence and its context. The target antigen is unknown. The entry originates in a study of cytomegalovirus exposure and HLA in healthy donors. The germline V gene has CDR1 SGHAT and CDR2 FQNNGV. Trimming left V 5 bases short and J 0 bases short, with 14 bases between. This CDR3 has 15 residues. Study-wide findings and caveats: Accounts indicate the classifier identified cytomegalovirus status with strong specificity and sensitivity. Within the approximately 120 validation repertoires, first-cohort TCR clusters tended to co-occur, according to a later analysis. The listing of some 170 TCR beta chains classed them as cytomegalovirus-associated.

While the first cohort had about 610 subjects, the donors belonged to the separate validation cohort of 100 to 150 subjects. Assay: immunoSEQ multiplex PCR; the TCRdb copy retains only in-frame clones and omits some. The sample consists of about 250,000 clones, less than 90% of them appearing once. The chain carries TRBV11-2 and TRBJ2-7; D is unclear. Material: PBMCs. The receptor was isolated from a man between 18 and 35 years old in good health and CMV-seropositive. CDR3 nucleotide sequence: TGTGCCAGCAGCCATCCAGACCGAGGCTCCTACGAGCAGTACTTC. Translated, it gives CASSHPDRGSYEQYF.